This is a list of T cell receptor beta chains from one sample in a study of T cell responses to AZD1222 COVID-19 vaccine. Profiling relied on immunoSEQ multiplex PCR, and the TCRdb table lists in-frame clones only, not all of them. Of roughly 130,000 clones in the sample, 88% were seen once. The sequences come from peripheral blood, collected on day 0 of AZD1222 vaccination. The origin of the receptors is an adult in good health. Both conserved end residues are part of each CDR3. D genes are given only for firm matches. Rows give clone size only sometimes, using once, few, many, or a class for an expanded clone.

>TRBD1|14|TRBJ1-1|.|TRBV30
TGTGCGCGGACAAAGGGGGCCAAGAACACTGAAGCTTTCTTT
CARTKGAKNTEAFF
>TRBD2|15|TRBJ2-7|.|TRBV10-1
TGCGCCAGCAGTGCTGGTGGCGGGAGATCATACGAGCAGTACTTC
CASSAGGGRSYEQYF
>TRBD1|15|TRBJ1-5|.|TRBV6-5
TGTGCCAGCAGGGGGTTGGGACAGGTTCTTCAGCCCCAGCATTTT
CASRGLGQVLQPQHF
>.|12|TRBJ2-7|.|TRBV11-2
TGTGCCAGCAGCCCAGTAAGCTACGAGCAGTACTTC
CASSPVSYEQYF
>.|17|TRBJ1-3|.|TRBV5-4
TGTGCCAGCAGCTCCTCGGGTCCTACTTACTCTGGAAACACCATATATTTT
CASSSSGPTYSGNTIYF
>TRBD2|16|TRBJ2-7|.|TRBV7-2
TGTGCCAGCAGCTTGGATCTTGGACTAGTGAGATACGAGCAGTACTTC
CASSLDLGLVRYEQYF
>TRBD1|12|TRBJ2-5|.|TRBV5-1
TGCGCCAGCAGGCAGGGGGCGTCAGCCCAGTACTTC
CASRQGASAQYF
>.|18|TRBJ2-7|.|TRBV5-6
TGTGCCAGCAGCCTGAGAAGTGGGGCCAGCAGGTCGCCCTACGAGCAGTACTTC
CASSLRSGASRSPYEQYF
>TRBD1|16|TRBJ2-3|.|TRBV18
TGTGCCAGCTCACCAGAGGGGACAGGGCCGGCAGATACGCAGTATTTT
CASSPEGTGPADTQYF
>.|14|TRBJ1-5|.|TRBV7-6
TGTGCCAGCAGCCGAGAGTATAGCAATCAGCCCCAGCATTTT
CASSREYSNQPQHF
>.|15|TRBJ1-1|.|TRBV5-5
TGTGCCAGCAGCTTTGTACAGGGTATGAGGACTGAAGCTTTCTTT
CASSFVQGMRTEAFF
>.|12|TRBJ2-7|.|TRBV19
TGTGCCAGTAGTTTCTCAAGTGCCGAGCAGTACTTC
CASSFSSAEQYF
>.|17|TRBJ1-3|.|TRBV30
TGTGCCTGGAGTGTAGGGGTAAACACTCACCCTGGAAACACCATATATTTT
CAWSVGVNTHPGNTIYF
>.|11|TRBJ2-1|.|TRBV20-1
TGCAGTGCTAGCGGGGGTATGAAGCAGTTCTTC
CSASGGMKQFF
>.|16|TRBJ2-1|few|TRBV5-1
TGCGCCAGCAGCTTGAGCTCGGGGAGCTCCTACAATGAGCAGTTCTTC
CASSLSSGSSYNEQFF
>.|15|TRBJ1-4|.|TRBV11-3
TGTGCCAGCAGCTTAGATCGGGGAGATCGTGAAAAACTGTTTTTT
CASSLDRGDREKLFF
>.|15|TRBJ1-2|.|TRBV6-1
TGTGCCAGCAGTGAAGGAGTGGGTATCGCCTATGGCTACACCTTC
CASSEGVGIAYGYTF
>TRBD1|18|TRBJ1-2|.|TRBV5-8
TGTGCCAGCAGCCCGAGACCGGGACAGGGCCCACTTAACTATGGCTACACCTTC
CASSPRPGQGPLNYGYTF
>.|15|TRBJ2-1|.|TRBV29-1
TGCAGCGTTAACCCCGGCGGCGGCTCCTACAATGAGCAGTTCTTC
CSVNPGGGSYNEQFF
>.|14|TRBJ2-7|.|TRBV10-3
TGTGCCATCAGTGAGTCTCAGGGGAAGGACGAGCAGTACTTC
CAISESQGKDEQYF
>.|14|TRBJ2-7|.|TRBV7-9
TGTGCCAGCAGAACCGGGACGGGCCCCTACGAGCAGTACTTC
CASRTGTGPYEQYF
>.|11|TRBJ1-2|.|TRBV6-1
TGTGCCAGCAGTGAGGTGGGACTCCTCGCCTTC
CASSEVGLLAF
>.|14|TRBJ1-2|.|TRBV28
TGTGCCAGCAGTTTAGAACTCGCGAGCTATGGCTACACCTTC
CASSLELASYGYTF
>TRBD2|20|TRBJ2-6|.|TRBV19
TGTGCCAGTACCAGAACCGGGCTCGGCGGGGGGGCCCCTGGGGCCAACGTCCTGACTTTC
CASTRTGLGGGAPGANVLTF
>.|14|TRBJ1-5|.|TRBV6-5
TGTGCCAGCACCGTAAAGGGGGGGGATCAGCCCCAGCATTTT
CASTVKGGDQPQHF
>.|16|TRBJ1-5|.|TRBV28
TGTGCCAGCAGTTTAGTCCGGGGGCTTTCGGGTCAGCCCCAGCATTTT
CASSLVRGLSGQPQHF
>.|15|TRBJ1-5|.|TRBV3-1/TRBV3-2
TGTGCCAGCAGCCAAGATGGGAGGCCAGTTTGGCCCCAGCATTTT
CASSQDGRPVWPQHF
>TRBD2|16|TRBJ2-3|.|TRBV11-2
TGTGCCAGCAGCTTAGATCTAGCGGGAACCACAGATACGCAGTATTTT
CASSLDLAGTTDTQYF
>.|15|TRBJ1-2|.|TRBV3-1/TRBV3-2
TGTGCCAGCAGCCCCCGGGCGACAACTAACTATGGCTACACCTTC
CASSPRATTNYGYTF